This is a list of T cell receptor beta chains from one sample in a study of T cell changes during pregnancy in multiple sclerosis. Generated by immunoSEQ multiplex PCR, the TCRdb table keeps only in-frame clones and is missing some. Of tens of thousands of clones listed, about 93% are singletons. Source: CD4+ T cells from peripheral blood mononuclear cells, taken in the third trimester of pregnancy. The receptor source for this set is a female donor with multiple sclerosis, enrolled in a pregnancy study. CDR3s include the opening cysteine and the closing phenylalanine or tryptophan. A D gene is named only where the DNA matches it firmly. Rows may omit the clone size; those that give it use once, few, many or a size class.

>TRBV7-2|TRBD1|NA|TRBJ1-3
CASGGGVSGNTIYF
TGTGCCAGCGGAGGGGGCGTATCTGGAAACACCATATATTTT
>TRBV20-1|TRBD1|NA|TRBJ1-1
CSAGTVIEAFF
TGCAGTGCGGGGACAGTTATTGAAGCTTTCTTT
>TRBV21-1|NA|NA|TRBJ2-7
CASSKDRTAQALYEQYF
TGTGCCAGCAGCAAAGATAGGACAGCCCAGGCCCTCTACGAGCAGTACTTC
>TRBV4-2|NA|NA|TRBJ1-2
CASSQEGGGISMGYTF
TGTGCCAGCAGCCAAGAGGGGGGAGGCATTTCTATGGGCTACACCTTC
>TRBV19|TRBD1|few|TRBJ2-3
CASRTTGYGTDTQYF
TGTGCCAGTAGAACGACAGGGTACGGCACAGATACGCAGTATTTT
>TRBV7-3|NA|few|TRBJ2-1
CASSFGLGGWDEQFF
TGTGCCAGCAGCTTCGGACTGGGTGGTTGGGATGAGCAGTTCTTC
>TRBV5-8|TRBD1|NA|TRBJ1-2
CASSLHRGHTF
TGTGCCAGCAGCTTGCACAGGGGGCATACCTTC
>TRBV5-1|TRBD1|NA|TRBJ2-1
CASSLSGGSSYNEQFF
TGCGCCAGCAGCTTGTCAGGGGGTAGCTCCTACAATGAGCAGTTCTTC
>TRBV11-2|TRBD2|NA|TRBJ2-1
CASSLEGTSGRIYNEQFF
TGTGCCAGCAGCTTAGAGGGGACTAGCGGGAGGATTTACAATGAGCAGTTCTTC
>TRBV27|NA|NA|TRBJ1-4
CASSLIRATNEKLFF
TGTGCCAGCAGTTTAATCCGAGCAACTAATGAAAAACTGTTTTTT
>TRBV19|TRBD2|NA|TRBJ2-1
CASSFLGGGNEQFF
TGTGCCAGTAGTTTTCTCGGGGGGGGCAATGAGCAGTTCTTC
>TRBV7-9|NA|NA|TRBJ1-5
CASSLQGNQPQHF
TGTGCCAGCAGCTTACAGGGTAATCAGCCCCAGCATTTT
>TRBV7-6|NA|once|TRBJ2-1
CASSLGSIESYNEQFF
TGTGCCAGCAGCTTAGGTAGCATAGAATCCTACAATGAGCAGTTCTTC
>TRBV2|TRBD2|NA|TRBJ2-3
CASGRDLATDTQYF
TGTGCCAGCGGGAGGGATTTGGCCACAGATACGCAGTATTTT
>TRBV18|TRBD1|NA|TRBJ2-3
CASSPGTGNTDTQYF
TGTGCCAGCTCACCCGGGACAGGGAATACAGATACGCAGTATTTT
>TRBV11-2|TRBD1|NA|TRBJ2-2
CASSLGARGRSGELFF
TGTGCCAGCAGCTTAGGGGCCAGGGGGCGTAGCGGGGAGCTGTTTTTT
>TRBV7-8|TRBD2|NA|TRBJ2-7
CASSPRTSGITYF
TGTGCCAGCAGCCCACGGACTAGCGGGATTACCTACTTC
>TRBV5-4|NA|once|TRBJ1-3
CASSHQGSGNTIYF
TGTGCCAGCAGCCACCAGGGTTCTGGAAACACCATATATTTT
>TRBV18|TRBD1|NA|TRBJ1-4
CASSPPGQPNEKLFF
TGTGCCAGCTCACCGCCGGGACAGCCGAATGAAAAACTGTTTTTT
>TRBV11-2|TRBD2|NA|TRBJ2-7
CASSLSLAGPTYEQYF
TGTGCCAGCAGCTTATCCCTAGCGGGACCGACCTACGAGCAGTACTTC
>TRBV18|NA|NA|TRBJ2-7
CASSREVRGEQYF
TGTGCCAGCTCCCGCGAGGTACGTGGCGAGCAGTACTTC
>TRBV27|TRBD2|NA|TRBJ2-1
CASSLGPFGLAGYNEQFF
TGTGCCAGCAGTTTAGGTCCCTTCGGACTAGCGGGTTACAATGAGCAGTTCTTC
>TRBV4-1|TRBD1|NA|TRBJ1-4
CASSRSGTGNEKLFF
TGCGCCAGCAGCCGATCCGGGACAGGGAACGAAAAACTGTTTTTT